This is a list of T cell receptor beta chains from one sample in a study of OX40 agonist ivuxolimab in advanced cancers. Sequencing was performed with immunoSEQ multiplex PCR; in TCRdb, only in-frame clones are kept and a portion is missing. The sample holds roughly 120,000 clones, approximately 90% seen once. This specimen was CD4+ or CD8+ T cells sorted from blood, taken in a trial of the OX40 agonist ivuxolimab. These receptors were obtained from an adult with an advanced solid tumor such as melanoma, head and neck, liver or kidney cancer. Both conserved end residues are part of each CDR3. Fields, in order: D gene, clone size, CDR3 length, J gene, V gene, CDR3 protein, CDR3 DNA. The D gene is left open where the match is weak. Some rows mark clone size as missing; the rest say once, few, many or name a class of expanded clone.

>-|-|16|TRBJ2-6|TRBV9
CASSVGGSAGANVLTF
TGTGCCAGCAGCGTAGGGGGGTCTGCTGGGGCTAACGTCCTGACTTTC
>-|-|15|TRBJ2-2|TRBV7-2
CASSSGPVPSGELFF
TGTGCCAGCAGCTCCGGGCCGGTCCCGTCCGGGGAGCTGTTTTTT
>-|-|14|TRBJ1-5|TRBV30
CARSVRGDHQPQHF
TGTGCCCGGAGTGTACGAGGGGATCATCAGCCCCAGCATTTT
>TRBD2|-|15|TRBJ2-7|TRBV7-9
CASSLSAGVEYEQYF
TGTGCCAGCAGCTTATCAGCGGGAGTCGAGTACGAGCAGTACTTC
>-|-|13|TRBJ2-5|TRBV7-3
CASSSIGGETQYF
TGTGCCAGCAGTTCAATCGGGGGAGAGACCCAGTACTTC
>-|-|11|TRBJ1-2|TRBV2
CASSEPEGYTF
TGTGCCAGCAGTGAACCGGAAGGCTACACCTTC
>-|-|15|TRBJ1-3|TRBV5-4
CASSLKGASGNTIYF
TGTGCCAGCAGCTTGAAAGGGGCCTCTGGAAACACCATATATTTT
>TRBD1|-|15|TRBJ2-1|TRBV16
CASSQSRDRGNEQFF
TGTGCCAGCAGCCAATCCCGGGACAGGGGCAATGAGCAGTTCTTC
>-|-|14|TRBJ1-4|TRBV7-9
CASSQGAGHEKLFF
TGTGCCAGCAGCCAAGGGGCAGGGCACGAAAAACTGTTTTTT
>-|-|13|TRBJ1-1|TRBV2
CASRAEVNTEAFF
TGTGCCAGTAGAGCGGAAGTGAACACTGAAGCTTTCTTT
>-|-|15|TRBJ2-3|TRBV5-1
CASSLVGSSTDTQYF
TGCGCCAGCAGCTTGGTCGGGTCTAGCACAGATACGCAGTATTTT
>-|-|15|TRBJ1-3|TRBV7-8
CASSLIRNSGNTIYF
TGTGCCAGCAGCTTAATACGGAACTCTGGAAACACCATATATTTT
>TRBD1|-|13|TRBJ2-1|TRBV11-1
CASSSDREGEQFF
TGTGCCAGCAGCTCCGACAGGGAAGGTGAGCAGTTCTTC
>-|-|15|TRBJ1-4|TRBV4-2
CASRGTVGPDEKLFF
TGTGCCAGCAGGGGGACGGTCGGGCCTGACGAAAAACTGTTTTTT
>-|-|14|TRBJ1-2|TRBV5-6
CASSPGRIDYGYTF
TGTGCCAGCAGCCCAGGACGGATAGACTATGGCTACACCTTC
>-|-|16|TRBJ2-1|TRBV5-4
CASSFMSGSSYNEQFF
TGTGCCAGCAGCTTCATGTCCGGAAGCTCCTACAATGAGCAGTTCTTC
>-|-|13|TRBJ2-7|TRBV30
CAWSLDRAYEQYF
TGTGCCTGGAGCCTCGACAGAGCCTACGAGCAGTACTTC
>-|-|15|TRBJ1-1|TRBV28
CASSVDGGQSTEAFF
TGTGCCAGCAGCGTTGACGGGGGGCAGAGCACTGAAGCTTTCTTT
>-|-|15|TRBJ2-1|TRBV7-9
CASSSQGSTIYEQFF
TGTGCCAGCAGCTCACAGGGTTCTACAATATATGAGCAGTTCTTC
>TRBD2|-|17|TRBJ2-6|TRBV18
CASSPQGTTSGANVLTF
TGTGCCAGCTCACCACAGGGGACTACCTCTGGGGCCAACGTCCTGACTTTC
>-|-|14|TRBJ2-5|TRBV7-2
CASSLVGKQETQYF
TGTGCCAGCAGCTTAGTGGGAAAACAAGAGACCCAGTACTTC
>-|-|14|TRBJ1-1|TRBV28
CASSLPGWGTEAFF
TGTGCCAGCAGTTTGCCAGGCTGGGGCACTGAAGCTTTCTTT
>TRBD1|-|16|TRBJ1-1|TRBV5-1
CASSHGQGAIDTEAFF
TGCGCCAGCAGCCACGGACAGGGGGCGATCGACACTGAAGCTTTCTTT
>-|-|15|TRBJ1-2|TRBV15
CATSRDPQGNYGYTF
TGTGCCACCAGCAGAGATCCCCAGGGTAACTATGGCTACACCTTC
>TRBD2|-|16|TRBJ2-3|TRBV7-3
CASSARTSGGSDTQYF
TGTGCCAGCAGCGCCCGGACTAGCGGGGGATCAGATACGCAGTATTTT
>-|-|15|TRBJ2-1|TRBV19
CASTKGPGGYNEQFF
TGTGCCAGTACCAAGGGCCCTGGCGGGTACAATGAGCAGTTCTTC
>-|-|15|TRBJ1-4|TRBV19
CASSDSGSQNEKLFF
TGTGCCAGTAGTGATTCCGGGTCCCAAAATGAAAAACTGTTTTTT
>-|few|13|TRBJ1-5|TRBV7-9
CASSLGAVQPQHF
TGTGCCAGCAGCTTAGGGGCGGTACAGCCCCAGCATTTT
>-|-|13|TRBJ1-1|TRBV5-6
CASRPQTDTEAFF
TGTGCCAGCAGACCTCAGACAGACACTGAAGCTTTCTTT
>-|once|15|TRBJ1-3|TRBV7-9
CASGSRENSGNTIYF
TGTGCCAGCGGCTCCCGGGAGAACTCTGGAAACACCATATATTTT
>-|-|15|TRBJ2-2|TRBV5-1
CASSLWGRDTGELFF
TGCGCCAGCAGCTTGTGGGGCCGGGACACCGGGGAGCTGTTTTTT
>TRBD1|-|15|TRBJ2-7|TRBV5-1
CASSQGQVSSYEQYF
TGCGCCAGCAGCCAGGGACAGGTTAGCTCCTACGAGCAGTACTTC
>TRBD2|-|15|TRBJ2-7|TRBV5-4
CASSLAGGISYEQYF
TGTGCCAGCAGTTTAGCGGGAGGGATCTCCTACGAGCAGTACTTC
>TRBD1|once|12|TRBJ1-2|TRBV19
CASSFNGQASLF
TGTGCCAGTAGTTTTAACGGACAGGCCTCTCTCTTC